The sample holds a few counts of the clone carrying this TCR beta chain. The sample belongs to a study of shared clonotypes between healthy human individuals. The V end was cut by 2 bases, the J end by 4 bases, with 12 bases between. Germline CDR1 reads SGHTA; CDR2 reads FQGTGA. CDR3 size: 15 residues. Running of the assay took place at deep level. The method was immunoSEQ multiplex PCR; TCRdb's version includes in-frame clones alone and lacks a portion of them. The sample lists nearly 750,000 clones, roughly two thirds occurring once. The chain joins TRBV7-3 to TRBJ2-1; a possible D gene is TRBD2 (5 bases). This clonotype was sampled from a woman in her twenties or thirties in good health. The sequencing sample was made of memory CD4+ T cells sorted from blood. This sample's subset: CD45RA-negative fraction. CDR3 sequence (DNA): TGTGCCAGCAGCTTAGGTAGCGCCCTATACAATGAGCAGTTCTTC. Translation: CASSLGSALYNEQFF. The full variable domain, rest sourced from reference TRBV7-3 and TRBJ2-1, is GAGVSQTPSNKVTEKGKYVELRCDPISGHTALYWYRQSLGQGPEFLIYFQGTGAADDSGLPNDRFFAVRPEGSVSTLKIQRTERGDSAVYLCASSLGSALYNEQFFGPGTRLTVL.